One and the same sample provided the 9 T cell receptor beta chains below, sequenced in a study of cytomegalovirus exposure and HLA in healthy donors (dated by TCRdb to 2015 to 2018). Libraries were made using the immunoSEQ multiplex PCR assay. The multiplex PCR relied on a mix of 60 forward primers for TCR Vbeta segments and 13 reverse primers for TCR Jbeta segments. Imported from immuneACCESS, the table was reduced by TCRdb to in-frame sequences with V and J called. These copies leave out some clones; in studies compared against another copy, an unresolved V gene accounts for under half, and the cause of the remainder is not known. This sample comprises more than 140,000 clones, roughly 78% of them detected only once. The top ten constitute roughly 3.2% of the sample. The sample comprised PBMCs. The source is a man aged 18-30 years in good health and CMV-seropositive.

J is TRBJ2-3 and V is TRBV9; D remains unclear. Germline V gene sequence: CDR1 SGDLS, CDR2 YYNGEE. V gave up 0 bases and J gave up 2 bases, with 13 bases separating them. This CDR3 has 16 residues. CDR3 loop: CASSVGVAEATDTQYF. Written as DNA, the CDR3 is TGTGCCAGCAGCGTAGGGGTAGCAGAAGCCACAGATACGCAGTATTTT.

The chain couples TRBV6-1 to TRBJ2-6, with D perhaps TRBD1 (6 bases). Trimming removed 3 bases at V and 3 bases at J, with 15 bases between. The germline gives CDR1 MNHNS, CDR2 SASEGT. The CDR3 spans 17 residues. The CDR3 bases are TGTGCCAGCAGTGAGTTAATTTGGACAGATGGGGCCAACGTCCTGACTTTC. It specifies CASSELIWTDGANVLTF.

A few counts support this clone. V usage is TRBV2 and J usage is TRBJ2-1, with 7 bases lining up with TRBD1. This CDR3 region has 14 residues. V gave up 6 bases and J gave up 4 bases; unmatched junction bases: 6. Looked up from germline, CDR1 is SNHLY and CDR2 is FYNNEI. The CDR3 nucleotides read TGTGCCAGCAGGGGGACAGAAATTTACAATGAGCAGTTCTTC. This encodes CASRGTEIYNEQFF.

This chain links TRBV5-4 with TRBJ2-7, with D maybe TRBD2 (5 bases). The V end was cut by 4 bases, the J end by 5 bases, with 13 bases between. This CDR3 region has 13 residues. CDR1 and CDR2 (germline): SGHNT, YYREEE (reference sequence). As DNA, the CDR3 is TGTGCCAGCAGCCACTCCCTCGGGGACGAGCAGTACTTC. This sequence encodes CASSHSLGDEQYF.

Note on this clone: The same CDR3 arises from other DNA sequences in this sample as well. This chain connects TRBV5-1 to TRBJ2-3; a weak D match, TRBD2 (5 bases). V was pared by 3 bases and J by 3 bases, with 8 bases between. CDR3 size: 13 residues. Germline CDR1 reads SGHRS; CDR2 reads YFSETQ. CDR3 sequence: CASSSGVTDTQYF. CDR3 in DNA: TGCGCCAGCAGCTCCGGGGTTACAGATACGCAGTATTTT.

The chain joins TRBV5-4 to TRBJ1-1; 7 nucleotides match TRBD1. The V gene's germline CDR1 is SGHNT and CDR2 YYREEE (reference sequence). The CDR3 totals 17 residues. V lost 4 bases and J lost 0; bases outside the gene matches: 12. This CDR3 reads CASSRGGQNVMNTEAFF. In nucleotides, the CDR3 is TGTGCCAGCAGCCGGGGGGGACAGAACGTTATGAACACTGAAGCTTTCTTT.

The chain uses TRBV13 and TRBJ2-5; TRBD2 agrees at 8 bases. V lost 3 bases to trimming and J lost 3 bases; unmatched junction nucleotides: 9. CDR1 is PRHDT and CDR2 is FYEKMQ in the germline V gene (reference sequence). The CDR3 consists of 16 residues. CDR3 amino acids: CASSLRVAGPEETQYF. The DNA of the CDR3 is TGTGCCAGCAGCTTGAGGGTAGCGGGACCCGAAGAGACCCAGTACTTC.

The chain is built from TRBV20-1 and TRBJ2-1; TRBD2 matches at 9 bases. Trimming removed 6 bases from V and 12 bases from J; junction bases left unmatched: 6. CDR1 and CDR2 (germline): DFQATT, SNEGSKA (reference sequence). The CDR3 extends over 11 amino acids. Written as DNA, the CDR3 is TGCAGTGCCAAGAGCGGGAGGTTGCAGTTCTTC. This gives the protein CSAKSGRLQFF.

The chain couples TRBV4-1 to TRBJ1-2; 10 bases are a match to TRBD1. The V gene's germline CDR1 is MGHRA and CDR2 YSYEKL. The J segment lost 7 bases and the V segment lost 0 bases, leaving 8 bases of the junction unmatched. The CDR3 length is 16 residues. The CDR3 region has the DNA TGCGCCAGCAGCCAAGATTTAGGGACAGGGGATAGTGGCTACACCTTC. Translation: CASSQDLGTGDSGYTF.